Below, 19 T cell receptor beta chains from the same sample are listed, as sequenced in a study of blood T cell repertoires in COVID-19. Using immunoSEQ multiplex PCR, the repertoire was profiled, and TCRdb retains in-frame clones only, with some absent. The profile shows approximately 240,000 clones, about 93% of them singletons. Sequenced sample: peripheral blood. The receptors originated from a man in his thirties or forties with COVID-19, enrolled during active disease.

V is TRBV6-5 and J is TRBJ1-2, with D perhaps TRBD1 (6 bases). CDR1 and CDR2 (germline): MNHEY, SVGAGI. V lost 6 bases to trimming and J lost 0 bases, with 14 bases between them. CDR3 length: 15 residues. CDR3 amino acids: CASSSTGFPNYGYTF. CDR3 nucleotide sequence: TGTGCCAGCAGCTCGACAGGATTCCCTAACTATGGCTACACCTTC.

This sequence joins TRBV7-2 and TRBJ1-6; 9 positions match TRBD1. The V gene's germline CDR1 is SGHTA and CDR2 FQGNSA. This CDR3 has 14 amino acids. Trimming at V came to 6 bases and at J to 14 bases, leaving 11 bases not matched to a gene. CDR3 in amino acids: CASRVGQGAGSLHF. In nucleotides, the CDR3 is TGTGCCAGCAGGGTGGGACAGGGAGCGGGATCCCTCCACTTT.

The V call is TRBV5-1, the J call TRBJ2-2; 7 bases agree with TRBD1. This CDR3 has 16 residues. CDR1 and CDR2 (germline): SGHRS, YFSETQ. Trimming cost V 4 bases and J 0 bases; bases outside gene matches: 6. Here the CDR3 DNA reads TGCGCCAGCAGCCCGGACAGGTCCCCGAACACCGGGGAGCTGTTTTTT. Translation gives CASSPDRSPNTGELFF.

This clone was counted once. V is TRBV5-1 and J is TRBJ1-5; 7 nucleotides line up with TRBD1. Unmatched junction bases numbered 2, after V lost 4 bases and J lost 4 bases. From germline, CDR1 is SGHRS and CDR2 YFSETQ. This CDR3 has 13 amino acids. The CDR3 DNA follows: TGCGCCAGCAGCCCGGACAGGAATCAGCCCCAGCATTTT. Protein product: CASSPDRNQPQHF.

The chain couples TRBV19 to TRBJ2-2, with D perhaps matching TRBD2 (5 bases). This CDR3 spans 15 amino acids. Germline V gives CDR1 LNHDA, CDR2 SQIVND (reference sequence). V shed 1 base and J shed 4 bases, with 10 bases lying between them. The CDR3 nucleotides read TGTGCCAGTAGTATAGCGCTAGCAACCACCGGGGAGCTGTTTTTT. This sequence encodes CASSIALATTGELFF.

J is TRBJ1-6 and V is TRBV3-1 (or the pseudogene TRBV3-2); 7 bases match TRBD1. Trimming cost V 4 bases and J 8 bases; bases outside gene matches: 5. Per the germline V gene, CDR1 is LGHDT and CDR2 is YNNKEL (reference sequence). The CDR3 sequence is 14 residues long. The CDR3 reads CASSLTDRYSPLHF. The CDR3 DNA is TGTGCCAGCAGCCTCACGGACAGGTATTCACCCCTCCACTTT.

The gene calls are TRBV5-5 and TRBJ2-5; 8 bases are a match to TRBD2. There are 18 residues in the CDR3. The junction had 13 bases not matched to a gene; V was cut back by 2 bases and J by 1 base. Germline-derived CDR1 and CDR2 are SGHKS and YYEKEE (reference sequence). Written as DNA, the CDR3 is TGTGCCAGCAGCTTATCCGAGGGGAGCGGGGGCCTCCAAGAGACCCAGTACTTC. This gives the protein CASSLSEGSGGLQETQYF.

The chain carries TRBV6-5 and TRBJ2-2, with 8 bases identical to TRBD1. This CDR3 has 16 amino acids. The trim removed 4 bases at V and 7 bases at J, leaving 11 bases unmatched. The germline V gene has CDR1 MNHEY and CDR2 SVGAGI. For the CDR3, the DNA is TGTGCCAGCAGTTCCCAGCAGGGGGCGTTTAGCGGGGAGCTGTTTTTT. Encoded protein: CASSSQQGAFSGELFF.

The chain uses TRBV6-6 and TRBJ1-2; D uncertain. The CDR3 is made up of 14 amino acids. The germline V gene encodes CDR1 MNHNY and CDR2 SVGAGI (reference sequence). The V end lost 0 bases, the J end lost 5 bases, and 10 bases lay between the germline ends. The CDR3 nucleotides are TGTGCCAGCAGTTACTCGATCCAGGATTATGGCTACACCTTC. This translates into CASSYSIQDYGYTF.

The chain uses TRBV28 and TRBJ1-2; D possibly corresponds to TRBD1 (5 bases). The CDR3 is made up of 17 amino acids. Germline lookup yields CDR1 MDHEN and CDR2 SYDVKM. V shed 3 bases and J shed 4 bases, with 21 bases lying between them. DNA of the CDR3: TGTGCCAGCAGTTTGGGGCAGGGACTTTCCATACCCTATGGCTACACCTTC. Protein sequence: CASSLGQGLSIPYGYTF.

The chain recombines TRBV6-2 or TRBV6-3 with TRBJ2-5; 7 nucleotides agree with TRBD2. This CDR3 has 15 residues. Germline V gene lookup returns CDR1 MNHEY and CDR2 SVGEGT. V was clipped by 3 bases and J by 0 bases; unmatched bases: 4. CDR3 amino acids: CASSYGSGDQETQYF. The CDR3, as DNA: TGTGCCAGCAGTTATGGCAGCGGGGACCAAGAGACCCAGTACTTC.

CDR3 DNA: TGTGCCAGCAGCTACGACGGGGTTTGGGACATTCAGTACTTC. It encodes CASSYDGVWDIQYF. The chain combines TRBV7-9 with TRBJ2-4; tentatively, D is TRBD2 (5 bases). Germline V gives CDR1 SEHNR, CDR2 FQNEAQ (reference sequence). V lost 4 bases and J lost 8, with 15 bases in between. This CDR3 region has 14 residues.

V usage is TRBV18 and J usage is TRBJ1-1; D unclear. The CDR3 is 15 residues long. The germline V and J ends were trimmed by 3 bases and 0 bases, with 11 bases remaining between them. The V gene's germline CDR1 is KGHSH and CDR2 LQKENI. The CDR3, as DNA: TGTGCCAGCTCACCCCGGCAGACAATGAACACTGAAGCTTTCTTT. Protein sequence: CASSPRQTMNTEAFF.

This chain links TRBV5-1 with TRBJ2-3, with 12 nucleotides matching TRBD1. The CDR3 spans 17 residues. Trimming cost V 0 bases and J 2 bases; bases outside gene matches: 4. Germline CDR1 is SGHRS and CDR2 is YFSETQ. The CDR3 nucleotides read TGCGCCAGCAGCTTGGAAGGGACAGGGGGCTTCACAGATACGCAGTATTTT. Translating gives CASSLEGTGGFTDTQYF.

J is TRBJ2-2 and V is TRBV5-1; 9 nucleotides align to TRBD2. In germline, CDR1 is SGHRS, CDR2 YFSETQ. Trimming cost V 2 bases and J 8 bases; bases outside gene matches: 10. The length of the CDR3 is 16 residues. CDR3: CASSFGLATILGELFF. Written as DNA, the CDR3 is TGCGCCAGCAGCTTTGGACTAGCGACGATATTAGGGGAGCTGTTTTTT.

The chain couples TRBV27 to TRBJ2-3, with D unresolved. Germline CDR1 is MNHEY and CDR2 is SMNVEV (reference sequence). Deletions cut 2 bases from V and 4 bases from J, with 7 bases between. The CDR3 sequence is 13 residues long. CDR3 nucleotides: TGTGCCAGCAGTTTAGAGGTTGCAGATACGCAGTATTTT. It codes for CASSLEVADTQYF.

This chain's CDR3 is CVRSPRGGADSRNTIYF. In nucleotides, the CDR3 is TGTGTCAGAAGCCCCCGGGGCGGGGCAGACTCACGAAACACCATATATTTT. The chain links TRBV7-5 to TRBJ1-3. TRBV7-5 is a known pseudogene. The CDR3 sequence is 17 residues long.

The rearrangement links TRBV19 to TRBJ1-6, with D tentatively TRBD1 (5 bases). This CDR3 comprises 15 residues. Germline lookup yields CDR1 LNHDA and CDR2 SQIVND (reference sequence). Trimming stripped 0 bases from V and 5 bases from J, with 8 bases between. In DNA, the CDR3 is TGTGCCAGTAGTATAGACAGGGCGAATAATTCACCCCTCCACTTT. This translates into CASSIDRANNSPLHF.

The CDR3 sequence is CASSGSPPGSGANVLTF. CDR3 nucleotides: TGTGCCAGCTCAGGATCCCCCCCAGGCTCTGGGGCCAACGTCCTGACTTTC. The gene calls are TRBV18 and TRBJ2-6; D uncertain. Trimming took 5 bases from V and 0 from J, leaving 14 bases between them. Germline V gene data show CDR1 as KGHSH and CDR2 as LQKENI. The CDR3 extends over 17 amino acids.